The T cell receptor beta chain under discussion was sequenced for a study of regulatory T cells in long-lasting Graves disease. This clonotype has just a few counts. CDR3 regions were amplified by Arm-PCR using iRepertoire HTBI primers to build TCR beta libraries. MiXCR, run by TCRdb on the multiplex PCR reads, gives a single entry per CDR3 protein. The repertoire includes a few hundred thousand distinct CDR3 sequences, about an eighth of them detected once, and 15% to 20% sits in the top ten. Regarding time point: newly diagnosed GD, antithyroid drugs for less than 3 months. TCR sequences were obtained from RNA taken from PBMCs. Another study also made use of these data, one on T cells in Graves' hyperthyroidism and ophthalmopathy. That paper notes: The HTBI primer set served for first-round RT-PCR of the TCR CDR3.

The origin of this receptor is a woman between 18 and 29 years old with Graves disease. The material sequenced was peripheral blood mononuclear cells (PBMCs), taken at new diagnosis, from a patient treated with antithyroid drugs.

The CDR3: CASSWRAGAEEQYF. The CDR3 DNA reads TGTGCCAGCAGCTGGAGGGCGGGAGCTGAAGAGCAGTACTTC. The chain employs TRBV7-9 and TRBJ2-7; TRBD2 matches at 7 bases. Germline CDR1 and CDR2: SEHNR and FQNEAQ (reference sequence). Trimming took 4 bases from V and 7 from J; bases not matched to a gene: 10. This CDR3 spans 14 amino acids. The full variable domain, with the rest looked up from reference TRBV7-9 and TRBJ2-7, is DTGVSQNPRHKITKRGQNVTFRCDPISEHNRLYWYRQTLGQGPEFLTYFQNEAQLEKSRLLSDRFSAERPKGSFSTLEIQRTEQGDSAMYLCASSWRAGAEEQYFGPGTRLTVT.